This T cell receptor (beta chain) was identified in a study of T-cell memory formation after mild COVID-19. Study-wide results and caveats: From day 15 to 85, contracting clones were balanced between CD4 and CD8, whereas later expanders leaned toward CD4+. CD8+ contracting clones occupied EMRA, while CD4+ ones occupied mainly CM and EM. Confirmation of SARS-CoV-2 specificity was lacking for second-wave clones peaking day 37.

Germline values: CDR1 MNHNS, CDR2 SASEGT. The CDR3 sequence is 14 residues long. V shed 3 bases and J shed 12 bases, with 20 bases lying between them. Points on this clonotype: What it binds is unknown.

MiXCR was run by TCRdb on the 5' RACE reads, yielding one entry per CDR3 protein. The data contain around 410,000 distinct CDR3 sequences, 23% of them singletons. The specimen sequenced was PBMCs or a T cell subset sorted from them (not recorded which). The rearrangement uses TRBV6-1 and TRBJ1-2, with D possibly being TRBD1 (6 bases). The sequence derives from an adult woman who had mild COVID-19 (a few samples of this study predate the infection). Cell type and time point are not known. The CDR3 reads CASSDEGHALGNTF. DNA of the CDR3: TGTGCCAGCAGTGACGAGGGACATGCCCTTGGAAACACCTTC.